This entry is about one TCR beta chain. Its cognate antigen is unknown. This sample stems from a study of T cell responses to AZD1222 COVID-19 vaccine. Broader study findings: White British people made up most donors, females outnumbered males, and clonal diversity was possibly underestimated.

Profiling relied on immunoSEQ multiplex PCR, and the TCRdb table lists in-frame clones only, not all of them. The sample has about 180,000 clones, around 89% seen once. Sequences were derived from peripheral blood, sampled 28 days after the second dose of the MenACWY control vaccine. The sequence came from an adult who received the MenACWY meningococcal vaccine as a control.

The CDR3 is CASRIQGNYGYTF. For the CDR3, the DNA is TGTGCCAGCAGGATACAGGGTAACTATGGCTACACCTTC. The chain joins TRBV28 to TRBJ1-2; a possible D gene is TRBD1 (6 bases). Trimming left V 6 bases short and J 1 base short, with 9 bases between. The length of the CDR3 is 13 residues. CDR1 MDHEN and CDR2 SYDVKM come from the germline V gene.